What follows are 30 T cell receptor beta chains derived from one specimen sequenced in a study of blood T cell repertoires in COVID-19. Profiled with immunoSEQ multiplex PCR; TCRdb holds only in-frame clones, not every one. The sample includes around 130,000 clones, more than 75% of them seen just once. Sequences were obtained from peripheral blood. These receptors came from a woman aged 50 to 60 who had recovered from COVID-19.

DNA for the CDR3: TGTGCCAGCAGTTCCCCCAACAGGGCCAAAAATGAAAAACTGTTTTTT. It codes for CASSSPNRAKNEKLFF. This chain uses TRBV6-5 with TRBJ1-4; TRBD1 is a possible D gene (6 bases). There are 16 residues in the CDR3. V was clipped by 4 bases and J by 5 bases, with 17 bases between them. Germline V gene lookup returns CDR1 MNHEY and CDR2 SVGAGI.

The CDR3 spells CASSLVGQRGNNEQFF. CDR3 bases: TGTGCCAGCAGCTTAGTTGGGCAGCGGGGAAACAATGAGCAGTTCTTC. J is TRBJ2-1 and V is TRBV11-1, with 7 bases fitting TRBD2. The V segment lost 1 base and the J segment 5 bases; nucleotides outside the gene matches: 8. This CDR3 spans 16 amino acids. Germline V lookup: CDR1 SGHAT, CDR2 FQDESV (reference sequence).

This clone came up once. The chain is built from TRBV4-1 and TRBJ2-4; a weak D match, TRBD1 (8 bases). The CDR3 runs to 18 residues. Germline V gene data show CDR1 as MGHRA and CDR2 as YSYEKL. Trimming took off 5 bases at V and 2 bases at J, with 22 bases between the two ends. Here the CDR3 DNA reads TGCGCCAGCAGCATGGGACAGGCCCGGGGGGTGACCAAAAACATTCAGTACTTC. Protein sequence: CASSMGQARGVTKNIQYF.

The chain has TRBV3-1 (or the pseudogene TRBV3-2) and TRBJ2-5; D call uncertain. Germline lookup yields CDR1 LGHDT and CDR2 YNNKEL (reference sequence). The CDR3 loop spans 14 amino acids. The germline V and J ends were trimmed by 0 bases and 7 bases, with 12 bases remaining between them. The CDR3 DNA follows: TGTGCCAGCAGCCAAGAAATGGTACTTGGGACCCAGTACTTC. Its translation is CASSQEMVLGTQYF.

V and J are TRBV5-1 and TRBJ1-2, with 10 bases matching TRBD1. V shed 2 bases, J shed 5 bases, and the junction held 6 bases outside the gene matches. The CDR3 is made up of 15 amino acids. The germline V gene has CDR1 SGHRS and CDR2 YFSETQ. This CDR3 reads CASSFRQGAGYGYTF. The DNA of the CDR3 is TGCGCCAGCAGCTTCCGACAGGGGGCCGGGTATGGCTACACCTTC.

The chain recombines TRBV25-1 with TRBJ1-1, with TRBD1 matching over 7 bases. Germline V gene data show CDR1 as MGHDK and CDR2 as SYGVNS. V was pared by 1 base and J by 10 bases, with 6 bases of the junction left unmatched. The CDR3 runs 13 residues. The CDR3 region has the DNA TGTGCCAGCAGTGAATCCCCCGACAGGGTAGCTTTCTTT. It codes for CASSESPDRVAFF.

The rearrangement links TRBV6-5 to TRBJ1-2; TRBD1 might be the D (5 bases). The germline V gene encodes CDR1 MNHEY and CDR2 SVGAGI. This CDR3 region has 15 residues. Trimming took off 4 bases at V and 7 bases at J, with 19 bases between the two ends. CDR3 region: CASSSVAAGRGGYTF. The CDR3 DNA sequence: TGTGCCAGCAGTTCAGTTGCGGCAGGGAGGGGTGGCTACACCTTC.

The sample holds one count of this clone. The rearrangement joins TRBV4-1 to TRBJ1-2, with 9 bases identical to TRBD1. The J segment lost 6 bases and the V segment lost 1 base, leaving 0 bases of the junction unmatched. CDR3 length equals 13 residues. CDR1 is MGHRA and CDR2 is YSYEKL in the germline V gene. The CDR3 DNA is TGCGCCAGCAGCCAAGGACAGGGGGATGGCTACACCTTC. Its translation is CASSQGQGDGYTF.

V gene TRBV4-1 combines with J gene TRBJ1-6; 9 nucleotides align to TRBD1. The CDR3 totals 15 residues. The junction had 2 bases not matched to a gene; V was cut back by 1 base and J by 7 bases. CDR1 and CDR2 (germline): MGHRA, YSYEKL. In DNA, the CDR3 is TGCGCCAGCAGCCAAGCCGGGACAGGGAATTCACCCCTCCACTTT. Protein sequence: CASSQAGTGNSPLHF.

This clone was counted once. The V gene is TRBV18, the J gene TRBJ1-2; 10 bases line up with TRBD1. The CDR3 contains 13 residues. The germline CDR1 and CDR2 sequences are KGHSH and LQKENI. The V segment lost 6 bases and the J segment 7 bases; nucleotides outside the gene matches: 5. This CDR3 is CASSRQGAAGYTF. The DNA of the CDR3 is TGTGCCAGCTCCAGACAGGGGGCGGCTGGCTACACCTTC.

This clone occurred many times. In DNA, the CDR3 is TGTGCCAGCAGCCCGAGATTGCGGGCTGGTGAAGCTTTCTTT. Translation: CASSPRLRAGEAFF. The V and J genes are TRBV7-9 and TRBJ1-1; D call uncertain. The CDR3 totals 14 residues. Germline CDR1 reads SEHNR; CDR2 reads FQNEAQ (reference sequence). V was pared by 5 bases and J by 7 bases, with 17 bases between.

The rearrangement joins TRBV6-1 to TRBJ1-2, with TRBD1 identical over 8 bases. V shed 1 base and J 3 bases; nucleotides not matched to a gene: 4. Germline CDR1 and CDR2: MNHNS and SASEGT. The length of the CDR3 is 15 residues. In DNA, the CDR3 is TGTGCCAGCAGTGAAGACCGGACAGGGTACTATGGCTACACCTTC. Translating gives CASSEDRTGYYGYTF.

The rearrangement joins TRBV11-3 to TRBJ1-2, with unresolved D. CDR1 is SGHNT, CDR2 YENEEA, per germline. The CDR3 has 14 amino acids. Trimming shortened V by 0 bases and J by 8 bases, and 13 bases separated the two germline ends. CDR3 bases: TGTGCCAGCAGCTTAGACCCCCGGGGTTACGGCTACACCTTC. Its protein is CASSLDPRGYGYTF.

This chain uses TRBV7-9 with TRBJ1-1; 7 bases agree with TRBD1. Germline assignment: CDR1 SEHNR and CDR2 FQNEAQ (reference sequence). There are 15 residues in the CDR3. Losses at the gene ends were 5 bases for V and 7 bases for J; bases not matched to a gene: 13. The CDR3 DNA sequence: TGTGCCAGCAGCCCACCTTTGGGGACAGTCATTGAAGCTTTCTTT. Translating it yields CASSPPLGTVIEAFF.

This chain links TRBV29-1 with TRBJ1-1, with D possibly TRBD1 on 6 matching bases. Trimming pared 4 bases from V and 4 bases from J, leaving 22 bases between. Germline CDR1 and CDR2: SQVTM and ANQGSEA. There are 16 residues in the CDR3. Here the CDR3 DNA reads TGCAGCGTTGCCACAAGGGCAACAGGGATTGGCACTGAAGCTTTCTTT. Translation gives CSVATRATGIGTEAFF.

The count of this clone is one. The chain's CDR3 is CASKTGLDTQYF. CDR3 nucleotide sequence: TGTGCCAGCAAAACAGGGTTGGATACGCAGTATTTT. The J gene is TRBJ2-3, the V gene TRBV12-3 or TRBV12-4; TRBD1 is a possible D gene (6 bases). The length of the CDR3 is 12 residues. Trimming removed 7 bases at V and 6 bases at J, with 11 bases between.

For the CDR3, the DNA is TGTGCCAGCAGCCAATTCATTAGCGGGACCGACGGCCCAGATACGCAGTATTTT. Translating it yields CASSQFISGTDGPDTQYF. The chain employs TRBV4-2 and TRBJ2-3; 8 bases agree with TRBD2. The CDR3 length is 18 residues. CDR1 is LGHNA and CDR2 is YNFKEQ in the germline V gene. J was trimmed by 4 bases and V by 2 bases; bases with no gene match: 14.

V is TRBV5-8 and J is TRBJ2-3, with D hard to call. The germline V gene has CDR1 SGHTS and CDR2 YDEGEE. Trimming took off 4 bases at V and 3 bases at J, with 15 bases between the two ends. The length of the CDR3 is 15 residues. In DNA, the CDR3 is TGTGCCAGCAGCAGTGTTAGCAGTAAAACAGATACGCAGTATTTT. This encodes CASSSVSSKTDTQYF.

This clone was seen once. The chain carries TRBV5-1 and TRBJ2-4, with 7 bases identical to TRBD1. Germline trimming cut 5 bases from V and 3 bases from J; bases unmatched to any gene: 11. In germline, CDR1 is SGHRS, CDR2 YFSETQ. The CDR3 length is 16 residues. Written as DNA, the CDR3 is TGCGCCAGCAGACCGGCCCCGACAGGGCACAAAAACATTCAGTACTTC. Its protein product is CASRPAPTGHKNIQYF.

The DNA for the CDR3 is TGTGCCAGCAGTTACCGACTCGAGACCGGGGAGCTGTTTTTT. This encodes CASSYRLETGELFF. The rearrangement joins TRBV6-5 to TRBJ2-2; D is ambiguous. Trimming pared 2 bases from V and 5 bases from J, leaving 9 bases between. Germline V gene sequence: CDR1 MNHEY, CDR2 SVGAGI. The CDR3 sequence is 14 residues long.

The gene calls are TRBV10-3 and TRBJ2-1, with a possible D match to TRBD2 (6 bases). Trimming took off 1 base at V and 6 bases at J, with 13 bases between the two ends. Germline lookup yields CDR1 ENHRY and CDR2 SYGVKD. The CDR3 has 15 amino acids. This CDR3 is CAISEYGGMGNEQFF. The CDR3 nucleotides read TGTGCCATCAGTGAGTACGGCGGGATGGGCAATGAGCAGTTCTTC.

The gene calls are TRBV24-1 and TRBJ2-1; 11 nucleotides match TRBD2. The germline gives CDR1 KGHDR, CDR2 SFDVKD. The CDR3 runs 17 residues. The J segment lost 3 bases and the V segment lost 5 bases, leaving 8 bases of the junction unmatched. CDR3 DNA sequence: TGTGCCACCAGTGCTCCAACAGGACTAGCGGGCTACAATGAGCAGTTCTTC. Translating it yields CATSAPTGLAGYNEQFF.

The CDR3 bases are TGTGCCTGGAGTGTAAAAGGGGGCAGGAAAGAGACCCAGTACTTC. It translates to CAWSVKGGRKETQYF. J is TRBJ2-5 and V is TRBV30; 7 nucleotides match TRBD1. Germline V gene data show CDR1 as GTSNPN and CDR2 as SVGIG (reference sequence). V was clipped by 0 bases and J by 3 bases; unmatched bases: 7. The CDR3 spans 15 residues.

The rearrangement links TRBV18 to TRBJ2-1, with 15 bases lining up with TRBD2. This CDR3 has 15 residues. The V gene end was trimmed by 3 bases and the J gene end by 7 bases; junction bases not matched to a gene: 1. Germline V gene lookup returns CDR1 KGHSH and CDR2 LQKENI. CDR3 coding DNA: TGTGCCAGCTCACCGGGGACTAGCGGGAGGAATGAGCAGTTCTTC. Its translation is CASSPGTSGRNEQFF.

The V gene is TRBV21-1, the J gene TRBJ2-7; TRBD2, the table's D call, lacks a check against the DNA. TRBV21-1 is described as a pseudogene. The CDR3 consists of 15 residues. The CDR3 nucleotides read TGTGCCAGCAGCAAAAGGGGGGGTCCCTCCTACGAGCAGTACTTC. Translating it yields CASSKRGGPSYEQYF.

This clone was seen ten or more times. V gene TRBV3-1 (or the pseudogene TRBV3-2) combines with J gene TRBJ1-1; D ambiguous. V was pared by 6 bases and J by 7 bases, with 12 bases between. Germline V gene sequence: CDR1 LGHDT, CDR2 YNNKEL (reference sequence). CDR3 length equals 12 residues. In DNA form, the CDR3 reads TGTGCCAGCAGGGACCCCGGGAATGAAGCTTTCTTT. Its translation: CASRDPGNEAFF.

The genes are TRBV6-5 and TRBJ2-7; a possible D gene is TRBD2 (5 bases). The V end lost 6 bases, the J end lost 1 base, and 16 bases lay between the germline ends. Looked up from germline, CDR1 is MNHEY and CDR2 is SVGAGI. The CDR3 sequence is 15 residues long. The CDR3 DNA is TGTGCCAGCAGCGTTCTCGGGGTGGTTTCCTACGAGCAGTACTTC. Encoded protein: CASSVLGVVSYEQYF.

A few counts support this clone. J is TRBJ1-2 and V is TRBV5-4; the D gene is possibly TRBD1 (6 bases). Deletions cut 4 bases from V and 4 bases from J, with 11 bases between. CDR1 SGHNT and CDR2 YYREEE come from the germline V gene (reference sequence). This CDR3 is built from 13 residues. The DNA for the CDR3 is TGTGCCAGCAGCCCCACAGGGATCTATGGCTACACCTTC. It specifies CASSPTGIYGYTF.

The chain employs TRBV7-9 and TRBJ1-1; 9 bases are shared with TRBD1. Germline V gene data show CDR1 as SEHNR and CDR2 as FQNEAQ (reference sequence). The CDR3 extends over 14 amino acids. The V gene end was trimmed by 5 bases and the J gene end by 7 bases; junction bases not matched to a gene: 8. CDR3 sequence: CASSHTGGQGEAFF. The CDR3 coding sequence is TGTGCCAGCAGCCATACAGGGGGCCAGGGTGAAGCTTTCTTT.

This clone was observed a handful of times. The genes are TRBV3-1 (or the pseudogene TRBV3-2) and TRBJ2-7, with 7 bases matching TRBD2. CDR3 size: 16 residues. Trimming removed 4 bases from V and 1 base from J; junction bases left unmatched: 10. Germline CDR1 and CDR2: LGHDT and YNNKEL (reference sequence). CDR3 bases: TGTGCCAGCAGCCGCCATTTCAGCGGGACGTCCTACGAGCAGTACTTC. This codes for CASSRHFSGTSYEQYF.